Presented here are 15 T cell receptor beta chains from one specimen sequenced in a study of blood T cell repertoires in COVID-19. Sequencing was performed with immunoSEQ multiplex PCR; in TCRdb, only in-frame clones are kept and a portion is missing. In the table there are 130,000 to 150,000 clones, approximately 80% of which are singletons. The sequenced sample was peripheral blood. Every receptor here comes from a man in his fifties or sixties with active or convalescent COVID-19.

This chain's CDR3 is CASPRGGKGYTF. The DNA of the CDR3 is TGTGCCAGCCCTCGGGGAGGAAAGGGCTACACCTTC. The chain uses TRBV6-4 and TRBJ1-2; D gene unclear. CDR1 is MRHNA, CDR2 SNTAGT, per germline. The CDR3 is 12 residues long. Trimming cost V 8 bases and J 8 bases, with 15 bases left between them.

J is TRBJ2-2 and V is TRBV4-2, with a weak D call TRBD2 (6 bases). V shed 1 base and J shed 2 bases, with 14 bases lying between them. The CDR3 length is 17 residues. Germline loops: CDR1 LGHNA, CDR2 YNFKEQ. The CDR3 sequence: CASSQGFVAVNTGELFF. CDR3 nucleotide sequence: TGTGCCAGCAGCCAAGGATTCGTAGCGGTTAACACCGGGGAGCTGTTTTTT.

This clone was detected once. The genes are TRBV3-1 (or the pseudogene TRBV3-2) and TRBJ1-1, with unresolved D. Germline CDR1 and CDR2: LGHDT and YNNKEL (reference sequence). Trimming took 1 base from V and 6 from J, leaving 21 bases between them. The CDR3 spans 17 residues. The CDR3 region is CASSQASHRLFRAEAFF. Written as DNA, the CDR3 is TGTGCCAGCAGCCAAGCGAGTCACCGCCTGTTCCGGGCTGAAGCTTTCTTT.

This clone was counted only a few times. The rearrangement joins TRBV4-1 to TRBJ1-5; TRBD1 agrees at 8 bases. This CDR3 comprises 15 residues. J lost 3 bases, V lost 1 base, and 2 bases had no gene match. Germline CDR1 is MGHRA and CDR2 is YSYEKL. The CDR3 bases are TGCGCCAGCAGCCAAGGGGACAGGAACAATCAGCCCCAGCATTTT. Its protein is CASSQGDRNNQPQHF.

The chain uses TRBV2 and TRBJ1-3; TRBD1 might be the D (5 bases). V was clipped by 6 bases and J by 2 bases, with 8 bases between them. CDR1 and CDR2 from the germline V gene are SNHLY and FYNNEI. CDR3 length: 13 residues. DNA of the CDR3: TGTGCCAGCAGGTCAGGGCCTGGAAACACCATATATTTT. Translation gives CASRSGPGNTIYF. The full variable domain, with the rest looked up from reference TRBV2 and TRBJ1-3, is EPEVTQTPSHQVTQMGQEVILRCVPISNHLYFYWYRQILGQKVEFLVSFYNNEISEKSEIFDDQFSVERPDGSNFTLKIRSTKLEDSAMYFCASRSGPGNTIYFGEGSWLTVV.

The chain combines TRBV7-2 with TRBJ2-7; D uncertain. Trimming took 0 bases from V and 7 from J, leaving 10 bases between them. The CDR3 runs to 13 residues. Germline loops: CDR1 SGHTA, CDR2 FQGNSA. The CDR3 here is CASSLAHGGEQYF. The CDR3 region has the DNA TGTGCCAGCAGCTTAGCGCACGGTGGTGAGCAGTACTTC.

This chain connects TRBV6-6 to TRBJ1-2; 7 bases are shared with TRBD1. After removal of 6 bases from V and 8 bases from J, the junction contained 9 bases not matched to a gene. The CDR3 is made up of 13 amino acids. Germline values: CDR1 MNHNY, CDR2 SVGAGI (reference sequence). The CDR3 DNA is TGTGCCAGCAGCTACGGGACAGACGAAGGCTACACCTTC. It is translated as CASSYGTDEGYTF.

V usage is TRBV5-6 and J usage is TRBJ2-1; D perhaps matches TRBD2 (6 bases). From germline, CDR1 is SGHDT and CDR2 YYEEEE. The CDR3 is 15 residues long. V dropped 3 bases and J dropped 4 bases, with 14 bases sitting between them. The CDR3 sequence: CASSYYGTSYNEQFF. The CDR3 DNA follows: TGTGCCAGCAGCTATTATGGGACTTCTTACAATGAGCAGTTCTTC. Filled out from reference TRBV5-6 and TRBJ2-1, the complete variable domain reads DAGVTQSPTHLIKTRGQQVTLRCSPKSGHDTVSWYQQALGQGPQFIFQYYEEEERQRGNFPDRFSGHQFPNYSSELNVNALLLGDSALYLCASSYYGTSYNEQFFGPGTRLTVL.

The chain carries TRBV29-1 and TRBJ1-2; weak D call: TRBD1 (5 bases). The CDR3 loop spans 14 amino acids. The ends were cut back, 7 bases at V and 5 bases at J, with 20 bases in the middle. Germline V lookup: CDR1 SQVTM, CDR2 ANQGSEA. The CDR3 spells CSAGTSGRSYGYTF. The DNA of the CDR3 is TGCAGCGCTGGGACGTCGGGGAGGTCTTATGGCTACACCTTC.

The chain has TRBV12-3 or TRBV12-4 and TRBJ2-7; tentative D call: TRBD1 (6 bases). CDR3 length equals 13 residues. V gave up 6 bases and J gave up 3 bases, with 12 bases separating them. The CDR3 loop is CASSSDSFYEQYF. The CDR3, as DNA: TGTGCCAGCAGCTCGGACAGCTTCTACGAGCAGTACTTC.

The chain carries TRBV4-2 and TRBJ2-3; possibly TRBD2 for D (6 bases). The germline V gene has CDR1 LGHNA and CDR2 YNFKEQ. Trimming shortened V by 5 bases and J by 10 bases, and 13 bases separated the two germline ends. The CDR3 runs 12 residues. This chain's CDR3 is CASSNTGEAQYF. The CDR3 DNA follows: TGTGCCAGCAGCAATACGGGGGAGGCGCAGTATTTT.

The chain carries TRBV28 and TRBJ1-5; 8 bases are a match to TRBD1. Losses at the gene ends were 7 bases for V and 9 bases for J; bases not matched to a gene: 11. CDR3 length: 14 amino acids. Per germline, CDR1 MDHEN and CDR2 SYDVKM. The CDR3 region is CASIGQGWRMPQHF. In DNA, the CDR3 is TGTGCCAGCATCGGACAGGGATGGAGGATGCCCCAGCATTTT.

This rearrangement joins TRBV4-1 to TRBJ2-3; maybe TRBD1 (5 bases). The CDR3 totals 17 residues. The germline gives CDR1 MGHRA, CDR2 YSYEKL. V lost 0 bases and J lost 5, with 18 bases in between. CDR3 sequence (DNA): TGCGCCAGCAGCCAAGACCCAGGGCAGGGATTAGGAGATACGCAGTATTTT. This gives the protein CASSQDPGQGLGDTQYF.

The CDR3 DNA reads as TGCGCCAGCAGCTCCGGACTAGCGGGAACCTACGAGCAGTACTTC. Translated: CASSSGLAGTYEQYF. V is TRBV4-1 and J is TRBJ2-7, with 12 bases matching TRBD2. The germline gives CDR1 MGHRA, CDR2 YSYEKL. Trimming at V came to 5 bases and at J to 2 bases, leaving 4 bases not matched to a gene. This CDR3 region has 15 residues.

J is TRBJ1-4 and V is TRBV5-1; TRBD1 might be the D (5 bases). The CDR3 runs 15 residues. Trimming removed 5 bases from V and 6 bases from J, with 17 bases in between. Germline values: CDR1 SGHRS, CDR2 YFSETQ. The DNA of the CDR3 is TGCGCCAGCAGGGACCTTAGGGGATATGATGAAAAACTGTTTTTT. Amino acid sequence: CASRDLRGYDEKLFF.